The present T cell receptor beta chain was sequenced within a study of OX40 agonist ivuxolimab in advanced cancers. In the study overall: Mean age approximately 59 years, range roughly 20 to 85; 82.7% male. Three patients responded partially, comprising one with hepatocellular carcinoma and two with cutaneous melanoma. Study results and caveats: In general, CD8+ T cells held more expanded clones than CD4+ did, on average.

Sequencing used immunoSEQ multiplex PCR; TCRdb keeps in-frame clones, though not all of them. The table records under 30,000 clones, about 85% of them present only once. This clone was picked up a small number of times. The antigen remains undetermined. This CDR3 has 13 amino acids. CDR1 is SNHLY and CDR2 is FYNNEI in the germline V gene. V shed 7 bases and J 4 bases; nucleotides not matched to a gene: 4. The origin of this receptor is an adult with an advanced solid tumor such as melanoma, head and neck, liver or kidney cancer. The sample in question was CD4+ or CD8+ T cells sorted from blood, obtained in a trial of the OX40 agonist ivuxolimab. The chain is built from TRBV2 and TRBJ1-1; 9 nucleotides align to TRBD1. CDR3 in amino acids: CASTGQGSTEAFF. CDR3 sequence (DNA): TGTGCCAGCACCGGACAGGGGAGCACTGAAGCTTTCTTT.